Below are 20 T cell receptor beta chains sequenced from a single sample in a study of CD8+CD57+ T cells in acquired aplastic anemia. All patients picked for sequencing had shown, by flow cytometry, an expansion of CD8+CD57+ cells. Genomic DNA, serving as template, underwent TCR beta VDJ and CDR3 profiling. TCRdb itself ran the reads through MiXCR, one entry per CDR3 protein. Among around 150,000 distinct CDR3 sequences listed, 71% were seen once. The sequenced sample consisted of sorted CD4+, CD8+, or CD8+CD57+ T cells (not recorded which) from PBMCs. All receptors derive from a human donor with aplastic anemia.

The chain recombines TRBV4-1 with TRBJ2-7; D is ambiguous. The CDR3 contains 13 residues. CDR1 MGHRA and CDR2 YSYEKL come from the germline V gene. The V gene lost 0 bases and the J gene lost 6 bases, with 9 bases spanning the gap. The CDR3 region is CASSQEGYLEQYF. As DNA, the CDR3 is TGCGCCAGCAGCCAAGAAGGGTACCTCGAGCAGTACTTC.

The chain links TRBV14 to TRBJ1-1; D call uncertain. The ends were cut back, 1 base at V and 0 bases at J, with 12 bases in the middle. The CDR3 has 16 residues. The germline CDR1 and CDR2 sequences are SGHDN and FVKESK. CDR3 loop: CASSQAHGAMNTEAFF. Here the CDR3 DNA reads TGTGCCAGCAGCCAAGCTCACGGAGCGATGAACACTGAAGCTTTCTTT.

The chain joins TRBV7-3 to TRBJ2-7, with D possibly matching TRBD2 (7 bases). Trimming stripped 2 bases from V and 5 bases from J, with 10 bases between. The CDR3 runs to 13 residues. The germline CDR1 and CDR2 sequences are SGHTA and FQGTGA. The chain's CDR3 is CASSLGGGDEQYF. The CDR3 DNA follows: TGTGCCAGCAGCTTAGGCGGGGGCGACGAGCAGTACTTC.

The chain uses TRBV29-1 and TRBJ2-1; TRBD2 matches at 12 bases. Per the germline V gene, CDR1 is SQVTM and CDR2 is ANQGSEA. The ends lost 4 bases at V and 4 bases at J; junction bases unmatched: 5. The CDR3 sequence is 15 residues long. CDR3: CSVGLAGGSYNEQFF. The DNA for the CDR3 is TGCAGCGTTGGGCTAGCGGGGGGGTCGTACAATGAGCAGTTCTTC.

The chain links TRBV29-1 to TRBJ2-7, with D tentatively TRBD2 (8 bases). The ends were cut back, 7 bases at V and 6 bases at J, with 16 bases in the middle. The CDR3 is 12 residues long. Germline V gene data show CDR1 as SQVTM and CDR2 as ANQGSEA. Here the CDR3 DNA reads TGCAGCGGGGACAGCGGGAGCGGCGAGCAGTACTTC. It specifies CSGDSGSGEQYF.

V and J are TRBV6-5 and TRBJ1-1; D ambiguous. From germline, CDR1 is MNHEY and CDR2 SVGAGI. This CDR3 is 11 amino acids long. Trimming cost V 6 bases and J 3 bases, with 5 bases left between them. CDR3 region: CASSRYTEAFF. The CDR3 coding sequence is TGTGCCAGCAGCCGGTACACTGAAGCTTTCTTT.

The CDR3 region has the DNA TGTGCCAGCAGTCAGGACGGTGATCAGCCCCAGCATTTT. Residues: CASSQDGDQPQHF. This chain uses TRBV3-1 with TRBJ1-5, with no clear D. The CDR3 is 13 residues long. Germline V gene data show CDR1 as LGHDT and CDR2 as YNNKEL (reference sequence). The V end lost 6 bases, the J end lost 5 bases, and 11 bases lay between the germline ends.

This sequence joins TRBV6-4 and TRBJ2-3, with D maybe TRBD2 (7 bases). Germline V gene sequence: CDR1 MRHNA, CDR2 SNTAGT. V was shortened by 3 bases and J by 5 bases, with 15 bases between the two germline ends. CDR3 length equals 15 residues. The chain's CDR3 is CASSEQGGGGDTQYF. In DNA, the CDR3 is TGTGCCAGCAGTGAGCAAGGGGGGGGCGGAGATACGCAGTATTTT.

The count of this clonotype is one. The chain combines TRBV9 with TRBJ1-1, with 7 nucleotides matching TRBD1. J lost 0 bases, V lost 0 bases, and 2 bases had no gene match. The CDR3 consists of 15 residues. Germline V gene sequence: CDR1 SGDLS, CDR2 YYNGEE. DNA of the CDR3: TGTGCCAGCAGCGTAGAGGGGGCCGTGAACACTGAAGCTTTCTTT. Residues: CASSVEGAVNTEAFF.

The rearrangement links TRBV5-1 to TRBJ1-1; possible D gene TRBD1, 5 bases. This CDR3 has 14 residues. Germline CDR1 SGHRS, CDR2 YFSETQ. V lost 1 base to trimming and J lost 4 bases, with 11 bases between them. This CDR3 is CASSLMVGGTEAFF. In DNA, the CDR3 is TGCGCCAGCAGCTTGATGGTCGGGGGCACTGAAGCTTTCTTT.

In this sample, this clonotype turned up once. Compared with germline, one end of the junction differs, possibly owing to a read error. The CDR3 here is CASRDSSGVYEQYF. CDR3 DNA: TGCGCCAGCAGGGATAGCTCGGGTGTGTACGAGCAGTACTTC. The chain couples TRBV7-3 to TRBJ2-7, with D possibly being TRBD1 (5 bases). Germline V lookup: CDR1 SGHTA, CDR2 FQGTGA. The CDR3 spans 14 residues.

This clonotype appeared a single time. V and J are TRBV7-3 and TRBJ2-7, with D unclear. V was pared by 5 bases and J by 4 bases, with 12 bases between. The CDR3 runs to 13 residues. Germline V CDR1 and CDR2: SGHTA, FQGTGA. CDR3 DNA: TGTGCCAGCAGCACCAACTCAGGATACGAGCAGTACTTC. The encoded protein is CASSTNSGYEQYF.

The chain joins TRBV7-9 to TRBJ1-1; weak D call: TRBD1 (6 bases). The CDR3 loop spans 12 amino acids. Germline V gene sequence: CDR1 SEHNR, CDR2 FQNEAQ (reference sequence). V gave up 5 bases and J gave up 6 bases, with 10 bases separating them. The CDR3 loop reads CASSPGQSEAFF. The CDR3, as DNA: TGTGCCAGCAGCCCAGGACAGTCTGAAGCTTTCTTT.

The chain carries TRBV20-1 and TRBJ2-7; 10 nucleotides agree with TRBD1. The V segment lost 5 bases and the J segment 6 bases; nucleotides outside the gene matches: 10. The CDR3 consists of 14 residues. In germline, CDR1 is DFQATT, CDR2 SNEGSKA (reference sequence). This CDR3 reads CSAPPGTGVSEQYF. The CDR3 DNA reads TGCAGTGCTCCCCCCGGGACAGGGGTTAGCGAGCAGTACTTC.

The chain is built from TRBV7-8 and TRBJ2-7, with 9 nucleotides matching TRBD1. CDR3 length: 12 amino acids. Per germline, CDR1 SGHVS and CDR2 FQNEAQ. J gave up 7 bases and V 5 bases, and 3 bases lay outside the gene matches. CDR3 in amino acids: CASSVQGAEQYF. The DNA for the CDR3 is TGTGCCAGCAGCGTACAGGGGGCGGAGCAGTACTTC.

The chain combines TRBV29-1 with TRBJ1-2; D is unresolved. Trimming cost V 5 bases and J 8 bases, with 18 bases left between them. There are 13 residues in the CDR3. Looked up from germline, CDR1 is SQVTM and CDR2 is ANQGSEA. This CDR3 is CSVSFSVSEGYTF. CDR3 coding DNA: TGCAGCGTTTCTTTTTCGGTGTCGGAAGGCTACACCTTC.

Only a few counts were recorded for this clonotype. This chain uses TRBV24-1 with TRBJ2-1; D may be TRBD1 (6 bases). Deletions cut 3 bases from V and 5 bases from J, with 16 bases between. The germline gives CDR1 KGHDR, CDR2 SFDVKD. The CDR3 contains 16 residues. In DNA, the CDR3 is TGTGCCACCAGTGATCAGGGGCAGGGGCTTGACAATGAGCAGTTCTTC. It encodes CATSDQGQGLDNEQFF.

This sequence joins TRBV29-1 and TRBJ2-3, with D possibly being TRBD1 (6 bases). Between the trimmed V and J ends, which lost 8 bases and 10 bases, there was a span of 22 bases. This CDR3 is built from 13 residues. In germline, CDR1 is SQVTM, CDR2 ANQGSEA. The CDR3 DNA follows: TGCAGCACGAGTGGAACAGGGTCTACGGCGCAGTATTTT. It codes for CSTSGTGSTAQYF.

This chain joins TRBV12-3 or TRBV12-4 and TRBJ1-2; D is undetermined. The CDR3 has 13 amino acids. Trimming stripped 4 bases from V and 2 bases from J, with 8 bases between. CDR3 nucleotide sequence: TGTGCCAGCAGTTCCTCAAGAAACTATGGCTACACCTTC. Its protein is CASSSSRNYGYTF.

The rearrangement joins TRBV29-1 to TRBJ2-1; 9 bases match TRBD1. The ends lost 5 bases at V and 6 bases at J; junction bases unmatched: 8. The CDR3 contains 14 residues. From germline, CDR1 is SQVTM and CDR2 ANQGSEA. CDR3 protein: CSVRGDRVSNEQFF. The CDR3 DNA reads as TGCAGCGTTCGGGGGGACAGGGTATCCAATGAGCAGTTCTTC.